These 29 T cell receptor beta chains were sequenced from one sample in a study of blood T cell repertoires in COVID-19. Data came from immunoSEQ multiplex PCR; TCRdb stores just in-frame clones and leaves some out. In the table there are 110,000 to 150,000 clones, about 87% of which are singletons. The sample consisted of PBMCs or T cells enriched from blood (not recorded which). Receptor source: a man in his 60s who had recovered from COVID-19.

CDR3 sequence reads: CASSRATGSAQPQHF. DNA for the CDR3: TGTGCCAGCTCACGGGCAACAGGGTCGGCTCAGCCCCAGCATTTT. This chain uses TRBV18 with TRBJ1-5; the D gene is possibly TRBD1 (6 bases). The CDR3 runs to 15 residues. CDR1 and CDR2 (germline): KGHSH, LQKENI. Trimming removed 4 bases at V and 6 bases at J, with 16 bases between.

This clone was counted once. The chain links TRBV5-8 to TRBJ2-7; 9 bases match TRBD1. J was trimmed by 3 bases and V by 9 bases; bases with no gene match: 7. The CDR3 runs to 13 residues. Germline V gene sequence: CDR1 SGHTS, CDR2 YDEGEE. The CDR3 loop is CAIARDRVYEQYF. Here the CDR3 DNA reads TGTGCCATCGCCCGGGACAGGGTCTACGAGCAGTACTTC.

This clone was picked up one time. The chain is built from TRBV28 and TRBJ2-1; 10 bases line up with TRBD2. V was clipped by 6 bases and J by 6 bases; unmatched bases: 11. Germline lookup yields CDR1 MDHEN and CDR2 SYDVKM. The CDR3 totals 16 residues. CDR3 in amino acids: CASSAHLAGASNEQFF. The CDR3 DNA reads as TGTGCCAGCAGCGCCCACCTAGCGGGAGCCTCCAATGAGCAGTTCTTC. Full variable domain (rest looked up from reference TRBV28 and TRBJ2-1): DVKVTQSSRYLVKRTGEKVFLECVQDMDHENMFWYRQDPGLGLRLIYFSYDVKMKEKGDIPEGYSVSREKKERFSLILESASTNQTSMYLCASSAHLAGASNEQFFGPGTRLTVL.

The chain uses TRBV9 and TRBJ2-5, with 10 bases identical to TRBD2. V dropped 0 bases and J dropped 4; count of bases not matched to a gene: 3. The CDR3 is 15 amino acids. Looked up from germline, CDR1 is SGDLS and CDR2 is YYNGEE. The CDR3 DNA sequence: TGTGCCAGCAGCGTAGTTGCTAGCGGGAGAGAGACCCAGTACTTC. This encodes CASSVVASGRETQYF.

This clone was found once. The CDR3 protein is CASSPKRGVSHEQYF. The CDR3 DNA reads TGTGCCAGCTCACCAAAGCGGGGGGTGTCACACGAGCAGTACTTC. The J gene is TRBJ2-7, the V gene TRBV18; 9 positions match TRBD2. Per the germline V gene, CDR1 is KGHSH and CDR2 is LQKENI. There are 15 residues in the CDR3. V was clipped by 2 bases and J by 5 bases; unmatched bases: 7.

The chain recombines TRBV28 with TRBJ2-2; D might be TRBD1 (5 bases). Germline V gives CDR1 MDHEN, CDR2 SYDVKM. V lost 8 bases and J lost 4, with 23 bases in between. The CDR3 has 17 amino acids. In DNA form, the CDR3 reads TGTGCCAGCTTCTCCAGGGTCCGATGGCGATCCACCGGGGAGCTGTTTTTT. This codes for CASFSRVRWRSTGELFF.

In DNA, the CDR3 is TGCAGCGTTGGGCTAGCGGGAGCGGATATCACAGATACGCAGTATTTT. Amino acids: CSVGLAGADITDTQYF. The chain has TRBV29-1 and TRBJ2-3, with TRBD2 matching 10 bases. The CDR3 sequence is 16 residues long. CDR1 and CDR2 (germline): SQVTM, ANQGSEA. The V and J ends lost 4 bases and 2 bases, in that order; junction bases with no gene match: 9.

The CDR3 DNA reads as TGTGCCAGCAGCTCCTCAGGGGGCAACCCCTACGAGCAGTACTTC. This gives the protein CASSSSGGNPYEQYF. J is TRBJ2-7 and V is TRBV7-6; 8 nucleotides align to TRBD1. With V trimmed by 4 bases and J by 2 bases, 7 bases remained unmatched. Looked up from germline, CDR1 is SGHVS and CDR2 is FNYEAQ. This CDR3 has 15 residues.

This clone was seen only a few times. The chain joins TRBV6-5 to TRBJ1-1; the match to TRBD1 covers 9 bases. This CDR3 comprises 15 residues. V was clipped by 4 bases and J by 0 bases; unmatched bases: 3. Germline values: CDR1 MNHEY, CDR2 SVGAGI. CDR3 region: CASSWGQGVNTEAFF. In DNA form, the CDR3 reads TGTGCCAGCAGTTGGGGACAGGGAGTGAACACTGAAGCTTTCTTT.

DNA for the CDR3: TGTGCCAGCAGCCCCGACAGGGGAGCTCAGCCCCAGCATTTT. Encoded protein: CASSPDRGAQPQHF. This rearrangement joins TRBV2 to TRBJ1-5, with 8 nucleotides matching TRBD1. CDR3 length equals 14 residues. Germline CDR1 reads SNHLY; CDR2 reads FYNNEI. The trim removed 6 bases at V and 6 bases at J, leaving 7 bases unmatched. Drawing the rest from reference TRBV2 and TRBJ1-5, the complete variable domain is EPEVTQTPSHQVTQMGQEVILRCVPISNHLYFYWYRQILGQKVEFLVSFYNNEISEKSEIFDDQFSVERPDGSNFTLKIRSTKLEDSAMYFCASSPDRGAQPQHFGDGTRLSIL.

The chain is built from TRBV6-5 and TRBJ2-7; no firm D call. The CDR3 runs 12 residues. Trimming shortened V by 0 bases and J by 4 bases, and 4 bases separated the two germline ends. Germline-derived CDR1 and CDR2 are MNHEY and SVGAGI. CDR3 in DNA: TGTGCCAGCAGTTACTCTTTATACGAGCAGTACTTC. Translation gives CASSYSLYEQYF.

The rearrangement joins TRBV29-1 to TRBJ2-1; TRBD2 matches 9 bases. The CDR3 length is 15 residues. Germline CDR1 reads SQVTM; CDR2 reads ANQGSEA. V lost 6 bases to trimming and J lost 4 bases; unmatched junction nucleotides: 10. DNA for the CDR3: TGCAGCGTCATGAAGCGGGAGGACCGTTACAATGAGCAGTTCTTC. Translating gives CSVMKREDRYNEQFF.

The table lists this clone with a count of one. CDR3 sequence: CASSAQGGTGELFF. DNA of the CDR3: TGTGCCAGCAGTGCCCAGGGAGGCACCGGGGAGCTGTTTTTT. The chain carries TRBV6-4 and TRBJ2-2; D is perhaps TRBD2 (6 bases). This CDR3 is 14 amino acids long. Per the germline V gene, CDR1 is MRHNA and CDR2 is SNTAGT. Trimming took off 4 bases at V and 4 bases at J, with 10 bases between the two ends.

Only a few counts were recorded for this clone. The chain carries TRBV28 and TRBJ1-1, with D possibly TRBD1 on 5 matching bases. Germline CDR1 MDHEN, CDR2 SYDVKM. V lost 7 bases to trimming and J lost 5 bases, with 17 bases between them. The CDR3 has 14 amino acids. As DNA, the CDR3 is TGTGCCAGCAATCACTTAGGGGAGGAGACTGAAGCTTTCTTT. Its protein is CASNHLGEETEAFF.

This clone was recorded only once. This sequence joins TRBV2 and TRBJ1-4; 8 positions match TRBD1. V lost 9 bases and J lost 4; bases outside the gene matches: 10. Germline V CDR1 and CDR2: SNHLY, FYNNEI. This CDR3 is 15 amino acids long. The DNA of the CDR3 is TGTGCCAGTTTTCCGGGACAGGCTCTTAATGAAAAACTGTTTTTT. Translation: CASFPGQALNEKLFF.

This clone was picked up one time. The chain is built from TRBV6-6 and TRBJ2-4; weak D call: TRBD1 (6 bases). There are 15 residues in the CDR3. Trimming removed 7 bases at V and 1 base at J, with 14 bases between. Per the germline V gene, CDR1 is MNHNY and CDR2 is SVGAGI (reference sequence). In nucleotides, the CDR3 is TGTGCCAGCACCCCTAACAGGGAGGCCAAAAACATTCAGTACTTC. Its protein product is CASTPNREAKNIQYF.

There are a few counts of this clone. The gene calls are TRBV5-1 and TRBJ2-1; possibly TRBD1 for D (5 bases). V lost 5 bases, J lost 1 base, and 13 bases lay in between. Germline lookup yields CDR1 SGHRS and CDR2 YFSETQ. The CDR3 covers 15 residues. CDR3: CASRPGSQSYNEQFF. In nucleotides, the CDR3 is TGCGCCAGCAGACCAGGGTCCCAATCCTACAATGAGCAGTTCTTC.

Written as DNA, the CDR3 is TGTGCCAGCAGCCAAGAAGAGACTAGCGGGAGTAAGTCGTTCTTC. Its protein is CASSQEETSGSKSFF. The chain uses TRBV4-2 and TRBJ2-1, with 12 bases identical to TRBD2. The CDR3 is 15 amino acids. V shed 0 bases, J shed 15 bases, and the junction held 9 bases outside the gene matches. Germline V lookup: CDR1 LGHNA, CDR2 YNFKEQ.

The rearrangement uses TRBV7-8 and TRBJ2-1; D unclear. The CDR3 loop spans 15 amino acids. Trimming stripped 5 bases from V and 0 bases from J, with 11 bases between. CDR1 is SGHVS and CDR2 is FQNEAQ in the germline V gene. CDR3 sequence: CASSRAGDSYNEQFF. The CDR3 DNA is TGTGCCAGCAGCCGGGCCGGAGACTCCTACAATGAGCAGTTCTTC.

The rearrangement uses TRBV5-1 and TRBJ2-6, with D hard to call. The length of the CDR3 is 16 residues. Between the trimmed V and J ends, which lost 5 bases and 0 bases, there was a span of 12 bases. Germline V gene sequence: CDR1 SGHRS, CDR2 YFSETQ. The CDR3 is CASRLNLYSGANVLTF. The CDR3, as DNA: TGCGCCAGCAGACTAAACCTCTACTCTGGGGCCAACGTCCTGACTTTC.

The V call is TRBV24-1, the J call TRBJ2-2; 8 nucleotides line up with TRBD2. Per germline, CDR1 KGHDR and CDR2 SFDVKD. This CDR3 region has 15 residues. With 6 bases clipped from V and 2 bases from J, the junction kept 4 bases outside the gene matches. CDR3 in DNA: TGTGCCACCAGTACGACTAGCGAAAACACCGGGGAGCTGTTTTTT. It codes for CATSTTSENTGELFF.

The chain employs TRBV9 and TRBJ1-1, with D perhaps matching TRBD1 (6 bases). CDR1 is SGDLS and CDR2 is YYNGEE in the germline V gene. The CDR3 runs to 13 residues. The V end was cut by 0 bases, the J end by 5 bases, with 8 bases between. The CDR3 region is CASSVARGTEAFF. The DNA for the CDR3 is TGTGCCAGCAGCGTAGCCAGGGGTACTGAAGCTTTCTTT.

The chain joins TRBV7-9 to TRBJ1-1, with TRBD1 as a possible D gene (6 bases). From germline, CDR1 is SEHNR and CDR2 FQNEAQ (reference sequence). The CDR3 extends over 13 amino acids. With 2 bases removed from V and 8 bases from J, the gap between germline ends came to 12 bases. The CDR3 coding sequence is TGTGCCAGCAGCTTAAACAGGGATGGGGAAGCTTTCTTT. Translated, it gives CASSLNRDGEAFF.

Written as DNA, the CDR3 is TGTGCCAGCACTCGGACAGGGTTTAACACTGAAGCTTTCTTT. Translating gives CASTRTGFNTEAFF. The genes are TRBV28 and TRBJ1-1; 8 bases fit TRBD1. V lost 7 bases and J lost 2; bases outside the gene matches: 6. Germline CDR1 MDHEN, CDR2 SYDVKM. The CDR3 is 14 residues long. The full variable domain, its missing parts supplied by reference TRBV28 and TRBJ1-1, is DVKVTQSSRYLVKRTGEKVFLECVQDMDHENMFWYRQDPGLGLRLIYFSYDVKMKEKGDIPEGYSVSREKKERFSLILESASTNQTSMYLCASTRTGFNTEAFFGQGTRLTVV.

CDR3 loop: CSVILAGRFF. In nucleotides, the CDR3 is TGCAGCGTTATCCTAGCGGGGAGGTTCTTC. The chain carries TRBV29-1 and TRBJ2-1; 9 nucleotides line up with TRBD2. Germline lookup yields CDR1 SQVTM and CDR2 ANQGSEA. The CDR3 runs to 10 residues. V shed 5 bases and J 15 bases; nucleotides not matched to a gene: 5.

The chain links TRBV5-6 to TRBJ1-1, with D possibly being TRBD1 (5 bases). Trimming took 4 bases from V and 8 from J, leaving 15 bases between them. The germline CDR1 and CDR2 sequences are SGHDT and YYEEEE. This CDR3 is built from 13 residues. CDR3: CASSGEGPVEAFF. CDR3 DNA sequence: TGTGCCAGCAGCGGGGAGGGGCCGGTGGAAGCTTTCTTT.

V gene TRBV30 combines with J gene TRBJ1-6; D ambiguous. This CDR3 region has 14 residues. CDR1 GTSNPN and CDR2 SVGIG come from the germline V gene (reference sequence). V was cut by 1 base and J by 0 bases, with 4 bases left in between. The CDR3 spells CAWSDSSYNSPLHF. In DNA form, the CDR3 reads TGTGCCTGGAGTGACAGCTCCTATAATTCACCCCTCCACTTT. Full variable domain (remainder filled in from reference TRBV30 and TRBJ1-6): SQTIHQWPATLVQPVGSPLSLECTVEGTSNPNLYWYRQAAGRGLQLLFYSVGIGQISSEVPQNLSASRPQDRQFILSSKKLLLSDSGFYLCAWSDSSYNSPLHFGNGTRLTVT.

This chain connects TRBV15 to TRBJ1-1; possibly TRBD1 for D (6 bases). Germline V CDR1 and CDR2: LNHNV, YYDKDF (reference sequence). Trimming left V 3 bases short and J 1 base short, with 18 bases between. The CDR3 runs to 17 residues. In nucleotides, the CDR3 is TGTGCCACCAGCAGGGTTCTGTCTGAGGGGGAGAACACTGAAGCTTTCTTT. Its protein is CATSRVLSEGENTEAFF.

The gene calls are TRBV7-6 and TRBJ2-5, with D unresolved. CDR3 length: 12 residues. V was clipped by 5 bases and J by 7 bases, with 11 bases between them. CDR1 is SGHVS and CDR2 is FNYEAQ in the germline V gene. The CDR3 nucleotides are TGTGCCAGCAGCCCCTCCCCCTTGACCCAGTACTTC. It is translated as CASSPSPLTQYF.